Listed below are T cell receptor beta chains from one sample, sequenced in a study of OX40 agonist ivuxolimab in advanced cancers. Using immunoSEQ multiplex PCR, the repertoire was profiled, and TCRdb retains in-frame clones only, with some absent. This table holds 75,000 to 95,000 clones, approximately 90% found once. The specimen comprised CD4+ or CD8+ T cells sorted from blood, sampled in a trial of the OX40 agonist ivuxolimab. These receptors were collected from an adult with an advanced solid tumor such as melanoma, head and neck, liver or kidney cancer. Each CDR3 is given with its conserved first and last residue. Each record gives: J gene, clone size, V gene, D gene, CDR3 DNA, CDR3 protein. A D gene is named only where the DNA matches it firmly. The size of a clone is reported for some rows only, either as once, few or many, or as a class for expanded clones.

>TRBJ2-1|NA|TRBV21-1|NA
TGTGCCAGCAGCAAGCAAAAGAAAAGCCCGGGACAGGGTTGCAATGAGCAGTTCTTC
CASSKQKKSPGQGCNEQFF
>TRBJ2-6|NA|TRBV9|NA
TGTGCCAGCAGCGTAGAGATCGGGCAGCATCAAGGTACTGGGGCCAACGTCCTGACTTTC
CASSVEIGQHQGTGANVLTF
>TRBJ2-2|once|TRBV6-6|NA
TGTGCCAGCAGTCCGCGGGACGGGTCGAACACCGGGGAGCTGTTTTTT
CASSPRDGSNTGELFF
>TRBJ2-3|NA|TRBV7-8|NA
TGTGCCAGCAGCTTAGCCCTAGATTTTCGGAACACAGATACGCAGTATTTT
CASSLALDFRNTDTQYF
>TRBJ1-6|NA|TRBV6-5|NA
TGTGCCAGCAGGTCGGGGCAGAATAATTCACCCCTCCACTTT
CASRSGQNNSPLHF
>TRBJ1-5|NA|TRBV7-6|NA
TGTGCCAGCAGCTTAAGGGAGGCAGGGTGGAGCAATCAGCCCCAGCATTTT
CASSLREAGWSNQPQHF
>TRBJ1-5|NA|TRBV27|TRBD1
TGTGCCAGCAGCCCACAGGGGGCCAGACAGCCCCAGCATTTT
CASSPQGARQPQHF
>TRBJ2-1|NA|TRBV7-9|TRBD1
TGTGCCAGCAGCCCCCGGGGACAGGAGCTCAATGAGCAGTTCTTC
CASSPRGQELNEQFF
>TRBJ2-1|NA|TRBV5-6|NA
TGTGCCAGCAGCTTGGATACAGGGAAACCCTACAATGAGCAGTTCTTC
CASSLDTGKPYNEQFF
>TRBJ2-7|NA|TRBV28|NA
TGTGCCAGCAGTTTATTGGGGACGGCTCGGGACGAGCAGTACTTC
CASSLLGTARDEQYF
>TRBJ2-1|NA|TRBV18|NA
TGTGCCAGCTCACCATCAGATAATGAGCAGTTCTTC
CASSPSDNEQFF
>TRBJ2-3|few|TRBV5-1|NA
TGCGCCAGCAGCTTGCCAGATTCTAGCACAGATACGCAGTATTTT
CASSLPDSSTDTQYF
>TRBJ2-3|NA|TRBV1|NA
TGCATACCGAGGAGGATCGGTGATACGCAGTATTTT
CIPRRIGDTQYF
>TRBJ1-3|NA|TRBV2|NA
TGTGCCAGCAGTGAAGATGAGTACATAGGTGGAAACACCATATATTTT
CASSEDEYIGGNTIYF
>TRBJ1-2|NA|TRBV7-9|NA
TGTGCCAGCAGCTTAGCTGGGGGTGGCTACACCTTC
CASSLAGGGYTF
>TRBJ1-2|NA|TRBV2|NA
TGTGCCAGCAAATTTGGGTTTGGCTACACCTTC
CASKFGFGYTF
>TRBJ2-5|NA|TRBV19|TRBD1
TGTGCCAGTAGTAGACAGGGGCGCGAAGAGACCCAGTACTTC
CASSRQGREETQYF
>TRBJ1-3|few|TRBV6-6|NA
TGTGCCAGCAGACCCCTGAGCATGGGAAACACCATATATTTT
CASRPLSMGNTIYF
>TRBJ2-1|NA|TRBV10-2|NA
TGCGCCAGCAGTGATCGAGGGAAGGAGCAGTTCTTC
CASSDRGKEQFF
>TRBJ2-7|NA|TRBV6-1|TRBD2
TGTGCCAGCAGTGAAGCTCAGGGACTAGGCTACGAGCAGTACTTC
CASSEAQGLGYEQYF
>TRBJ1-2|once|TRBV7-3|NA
TGTGCCAGCAGCCCCTCGAACTATGGCTACACCTTC
CASSPSNYGYTF
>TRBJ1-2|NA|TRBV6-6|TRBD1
TGTGCCAGCAGCCCCACGACAGGGCGGAACTATGGCTACACCTTC
CASSPTTGRNYGYTF
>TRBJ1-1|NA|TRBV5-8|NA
TGTGCCAGCAGCTTGGTGCGGAACACTGAAGCTTTCTTT
CASSLVRNTEAFF
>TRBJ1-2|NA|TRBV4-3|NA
TGCGCCAGCAGCCAAGACCCAGGGAACTATGGCTACACCTTC
CASSQDPGNYGYTF
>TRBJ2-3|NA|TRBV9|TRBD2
TGTGCCAGCAGCCTCGGAGCGGGGGGCCGCACAGATACGCAGTATTTT
CASSLGAGGRTDTQYF
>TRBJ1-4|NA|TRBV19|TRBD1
TGTGCCAGTAGCCCAGGGGGAGCAGGCGGTGAAAAACTGTTTTTT
CASSPGGAGGEKLFF
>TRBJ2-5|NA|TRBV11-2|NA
TGTGCCAGCAGCTTACTAGATCAGACCCAGTACTTC
CASSLLDQTQYF
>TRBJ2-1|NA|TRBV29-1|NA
TGCAGCGTGCGACACGACGGGAATGAGCAGTTCTTC
CSVRHDGNEQFF
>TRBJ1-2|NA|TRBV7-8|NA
TGTGCCAGCAGCCCTAGGACAACGGCTGACGGCTACACCTTC
CASSPRTTADGYTF
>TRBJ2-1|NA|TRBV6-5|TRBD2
TGTGCCAGCAGTTCCCCGGGACTAGCGGGTTACAATGAGCAGTTCTTC
CASSSPGLAGYNEQFF
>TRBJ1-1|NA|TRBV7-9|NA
TGTGCCAGCAGCTCCCCGGAGAACACTGAAGCTTTCTTT
CASSSPENTEAFF
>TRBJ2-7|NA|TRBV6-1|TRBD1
TGTGCCAGCATCGGACAGGGGCCCTACGAGCAGTACTTC
CASIGQGPYEQYF
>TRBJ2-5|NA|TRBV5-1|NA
TGCGCCAGCAGCTTTATGGGGCCTCAAGAGACCCAGTACTTC
CASSFMGPQETQYF
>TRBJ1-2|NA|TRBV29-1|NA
TGCAGCGTTGAAAGACAGGATGGCTACACCTTC
CSVERQDGYTF
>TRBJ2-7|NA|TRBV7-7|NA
TGTGCTAGCAGCTTAGACAGAACCTACGAGCAGTACTTC
CASSLDRTYEQYF
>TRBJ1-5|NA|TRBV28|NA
TGTGCCAGCAGTTTGTTGGGGCATCAGCCCCAGCATTTT
CASSLLGHQPQHF
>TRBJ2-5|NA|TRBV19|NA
TGTGCCAGTAGGGCTATGGCAAACAGGGTCGAGACCCAGTACTTC
CASRAMANRVETQYF
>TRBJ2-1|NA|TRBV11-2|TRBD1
TGTGCCAGCAGCTTAGTACAGGGGCGCGAGCAGTTCTTC
CASSLVQGREQFF
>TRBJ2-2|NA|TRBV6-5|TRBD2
TGTGCCAGCAGCGGGAGGCCGTACACCGGGGAGCTGTTTTTT
CASSGRPYTGELFF
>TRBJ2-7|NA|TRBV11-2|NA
TGTGCCAGCAACGAGAGGGGCTACGAGCAGTACTTC
CASNERGYEQYF
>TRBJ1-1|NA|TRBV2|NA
TGTGCCAGTCAACCCAGGGAAGGCACTGAAGCTTTCTTT
CASQPREGTEAFF
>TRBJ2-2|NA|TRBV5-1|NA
TGCGCCAGCAGCCGAGTCGGGGGGGAGCTGTTTTTT
CASSRVGGELFF
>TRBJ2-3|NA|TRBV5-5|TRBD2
TGTGCCAGCAGCTTTAGCGGGGGGGCTAGCACAGATACGCAGTATTTT
CASSFSGGASTDTQYF
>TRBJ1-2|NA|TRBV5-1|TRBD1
TGCGCCAGCAGCACGGGACAGGGGACGGGAAACTATGGCTACACCTTC
CASSTGQGTGNYGYTF
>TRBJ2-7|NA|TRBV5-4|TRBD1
TGTGCCAGCAGCTCAACGGGACAGACCTACGAGCAGTACTTC
CASSSTGQTYEQYF
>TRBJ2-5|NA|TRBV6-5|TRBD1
TGTGCCAGCAGTTATTCACAGGGGGCGTCAGAGACCCAGTACTTC
CASSYSQGASETQYF
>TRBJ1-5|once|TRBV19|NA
TGTGCCAGTAGTATAGCGGCTCGGGGGAATCAGCCCCAGCATTTT
CASSIAARGNQPQHF
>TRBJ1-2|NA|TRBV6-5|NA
TGTGCCAGCAGCCTACAGGGCGCATATGGCTACACCTTC
CASSLQGAYGYTF
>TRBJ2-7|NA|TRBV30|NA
TGTGCCTGGGGACACCTCTACGAGCAGTACTTC
CAWGHLYEQYF